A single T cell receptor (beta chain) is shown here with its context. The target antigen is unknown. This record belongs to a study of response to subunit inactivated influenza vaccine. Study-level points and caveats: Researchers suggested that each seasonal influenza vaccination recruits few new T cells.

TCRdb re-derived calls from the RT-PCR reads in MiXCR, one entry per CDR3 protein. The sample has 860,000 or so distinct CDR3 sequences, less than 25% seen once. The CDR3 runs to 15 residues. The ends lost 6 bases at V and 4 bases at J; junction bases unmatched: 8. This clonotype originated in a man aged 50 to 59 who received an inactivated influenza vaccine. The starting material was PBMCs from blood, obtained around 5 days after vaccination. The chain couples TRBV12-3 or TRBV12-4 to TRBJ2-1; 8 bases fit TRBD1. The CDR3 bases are TGTGCCAGCAGGACAGGGGCTACCATTTACAATGAGCAGTTCTTC. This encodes CASRTGATIYNEQFF.